Below are 30 T cell receptor beta chains sequenced from a single sample in a study of T cells in Graves' hyperthyroidism and ophthalmopathy (dated by TCRdb to between 2018 and 2021). Library prep was done by multiplex PCR. For sequencing, an Illumina HiSeq 2000 was employed. Amplification of TCR beta CDR3 regions was carried out from RNA transcripts. The TCR CDR3 was subjected to a first round of RT-PCR using the HTBI primer set and the Qiagen OneStep RT-PCR kit. TCRdb cleaned the public reads at Q25 with fastp, built clones with MiXCR and kept in-frame beta chains. A single entry per CDR3 protein holds the most common genes and DNA from its merged rows. Counted in this sample were approximately 330,000 distinct CDR3 sequences; about 20% of them appeared once. The ten largest make up about half of the sample. The specimen was blood. The source is a woman aged 45-59 years with Graves' hyperthyroidism.

This clonotype was picked up many times. Written as DNA, the CDR3 is TGTGCCAGCAGTTACTGGTCAGGGGGCATCGGTTCACCCCTCCACTTT. Protein product: CASSYWSGGIGSPLHF. The chain employs TRBV6-6 and TRBJ1-6, with 8 bases that match TRBD1. Germline CDR1 is MNHNY and CDR2 is SVGAGI (reference sequence). Trimming removed 1 base from V and 9 bases from J; junction bases left unmatched: 8. The length of the CDR3 is 16 residues.

This rearrangement joins TRBV18 to TRBJ1-6; D unclear. The V end lost 1 base, the J end lost 7 bases, and 11 bases lay between the germline ends. Germline-derived CDR1 and CDR2 are KGHSH and LQKENI. The CDR3 consists of 15 residues. CDR3 loop: CASSPLHRPNSPLHF. CDR3 sequence (DNA): TGTGCCAGCTCACCACTCCACAGACCGAATTCACCCCTCCACTTT.

This clonotype has a count of ten or more. The chain couples TRBV18 to TRBJ2-2, with D unresolved. The V gene's germline CDR1 is KGHSH and CDR2 LQKENI. The CDR3 consists of 14 residues. V was cut by 2 bases and J by 1 base, with 5 bases left in between. This CDR3 is CASSPDGNTGELFF. CDR3 DNA: TGTGCCAGCTCACCAGACGGGAACACCGGGGAGCTGTTTTTT.

This clonotype was recorded many times. The chain uses TRBV6-6 and TRBJ2-7; 7 positions agree with TRBD2. Trimming at V came to 2 bases and at J to 3 bases, leaving 1 base not matched to a gene. This CDR3 region has 13 residues. Germline assignment: CDR1 MNHNY and CDR2 SVGAGI (reference sequence). The CDR3 protein is CASSYGEGYEQYF. The DNA for the CDR3 is TGTGCCAGCAGTTACGGGGAGGGCTACGAGCAGTACTTC.

This clonotype was recorded a few times. As DNA, the CDR3 is TGTGCCACCAGCAGAGATCGGCGTGGACCCACAGATACGCAGTATTTT. Translated: CATSRDRRGPTDTQYF. The rearrangement links TRBV15 to TRBJ2-3; D unclear. V shed 0 bases and J shed 2 bases, with 12 bases lying between them. The germline V gene encodes CDR1 LNHNV and CDR2 YYDKDF (reference sequence). The CDR3 has 16 amino acids.

This rearrangement joins TRBV27 to TRBJ2-2; possibly TRBD2 for D (5 bases). With 6 bases removed from V and 4 bases from J, the gap between germline ends came to 15 bases. The CDR3 runs 15 residues. The germline V gene encodes CDR1 MNHEY and CDR2 SMNVEV (reference sequence). The CDR3 loop reads CASSPLESITGELFF. The CDR3 coding sequence is TGTGCCAGCAGCCCACTAGAATCTATCACCGGGGAGCTGTTTTTT.

The chain recombines TRBV20-1 with TRBJ1-2; TRBD1 agrees at 12 bases. V lost 0 bases to trimming and J lost 1 base; unmatched junction nucleotides: 9. CDR3 size: 18 residues. Germline V lookup: CDR1 DFQATT, CDR2 SNEGSKA (reference sequence). CDR3 sequence: CSAREGPRDRGLNYGYTF. The CDR3, as DNA: TGCAGTGCTAGAGAAGGACCCCGGGACAGGGGGCTTAACTATGGCTACACCTTC.

This clonotype was recorded many times. The CDR3 region is CASSLSPGGYTEAFF. The CDR3 DNA sequence: TGTGCCAGCAGTTTAAGCCCAGGGGGTTACACTGAAGCTTTCTTT. The chain employs TRBV27 and TRBJ1-1; 7 bases are shared with TRBD1. The CDR3 covers 15 residues. Germline V gene sequence: CDR1 MNHEY, CDR2 SMNVEV (reference sequence). Trimming cost V 2 bases and J 3 bases; bases outside gene matches: 6.

The sample holds a few counts of this clonotype. The V and J genes are TRBV7-3 and TRBJ2-7, with 7 bases matching TRBD2. The CDR3 runs to 15 residues. Germline loops: CDR1 SGHTA, CDR2 FQGTGA. Losses at the gene ends were 2 bases for V and 5 bases for J; bases not matched to a gene: 9. CDR3 residues: CASSLYAGGSDEQYF. Written as DNA, the CDR3 is TGTGCCAGCAGCTTATATGCGGGCGGGAGCGACGAGCAGTACTTC. The whole variable domain, filled in from reference TRBV7-3 and TRBJ2-7, reads GAGVSQTPSNKVTEKGKYVELRCDPISGHTALYWYRQSLGQGPEFLIYFQGTGAADDSGLPNDRFFAVRPEGSVSTLKIQRTERGDSAVYLCASSLYAGGSDEQYFGPGTRLTVT.

Ten or more counts support this clonotype. V and J are TRBV19 and TRBJ2-7; D is possibly TRBD1 (5 bases). This CDR3 is built from 12 residues. Trimming took 8 bases from V and 1 from J, leaving 9 bases between them. CDR1 and CDR2 from the germline V gene are LNHDA and SQIVND (reference sequence). The CDR3 protein is CASSAGSYEQYF. CDR3 DNA: TGTGCCAGTTCGGCAGGGTCCTACGAGCAGTACTTC.

The CDR3, as DNA: TGTGCCAGCAGCTTAAAACGACTAGCGGAGCTAACCGGGGAGCTGTTTTTT. It codes for CASSLKRLAELTGELFF. J is TRBJ2-2 and V is TRBV7-2; TRBD2 matches at 9 bases. Germline CDR1 SGHTA, CDR2 FQGNSA. CDR3 length equals 17 residues. The V gene end was trimmed by 2 bases and the J gene end by 5 bases; junction bases not matched to a gene: 9.

The table lists this clonotype with a few counts. The chain couples TRBV15 to TRBJ1-3; 7 nucleotides agree with TRBD1. Germline CDR1 reads LNHNV; CDR2 reads YYDKDF (reference sequence). CDR3 length: 17 residues. V shed 0 bases, J shed 3 bases, and the junction held 8 bases outside the gene matches. The CDR3 nucleotides read TGTGCCACCAGCAGAGAACGTGCGACAGGGAGTGGAAACACCATATATTTT. Its protein is CATSRERATGSGNTIYF.

This clonotype appeared a few times. The rearrangement links TRBV12-3 or TRBV12-4 to TRBJ2-4; the match to TRBD2 covers 7 bases. The CDR3 totals 15 residues. The ends lost 8 bases at V and 0 bases at J; junction bases unmatched: 7. CDR3: CASLPSGEAKNIQYF. The CDR3 nucleotides are TGTGCCAGCCTCCCGAGCGGGGAAGCCAAAAACATTCAGTACTTC.

The chain has TRBV6-1 and TRBJ2-2; D may be TRBD2 (6 bases). The CDR3 runs to 14 residues. V was trimmed by 5 bases and J by 3 bases, leaving 10 bases between them. The germline CDR1 and CDR2 sequences are MNHNS and SASEGT. CDR3 sequence (DNA): TGTGCCAGCAGTAGGCGGAGGGACACCGGGGAGCTGTTTTTT. Translating gives CASSRRRDTGELFF.

This clonotype was found many times. The rearrangement joins TRBV5-1 to TRBJ1-1; D uncertain. Per the germline V gene, CDR1 is SGHRS and CDR2 is YFSETQ. The CDR3 covers 14 residues. The V and J ends lost 0 bases and 0 bases respectively, with 6 bases between them. This CDR3 reads CASSLGDMNTEAFF. CDR3 sequence (DNA): TGCGCCAGCAGCTTGGGGGATATGAACACTGAAGCTTTCTTT.

The V gene is TRBV7-3, the J gene TRBJ2-3; 8 positions match TRBD2. Germline lookup yields CDR1 SGHTA and CDR2 FQGTGA. This CDR3 contains 15 residues. Trimming took 2 bases from V and 5 from J; bases not matched to a gene: 6. The CDR3: CASSLSAGAVDTQYF. The DNA for the CDR3 is TGTGCCAGCAGCTTATCAGCGGGAGCCGTAGATACGCAGTATTTT. Based on the CDR3 plus reference TRBV7-3 and TRBJ2-3, the full variable domain is GAGVSQTPSNKVTEKGKYVELRCDPISGHTALYWYRQSLGQGPEFLIYFQGTGAADDSGLPNDRFFAVRPEGSVSTLKIQRTERGDSAVYLCASSLSAGAVDTQYFGPGTRLTVL.

The chain carries TRBV6-1 and TRBJ1-3; TRBD1 matches 7 bases. Germline V gives CDR1 MNHNS, CDR2 SASEGT. The CDR3 is made up of 15 amino acids. The trim removed 5 bases at V and 2 bases at J, leaving 6 bases unmatched. CDR3 loop: CASSSNQGAGNTIYF. CDR3 nucleotide sequence: TGTGCCAGCAGTAGCAACCAGGGGGCTGGAAACACCATATATTTT.

The V and J genes are TRBV20-1 and TRBJ1-6; D gene uncertain. The CDR3 spans 16 residues. Germline CDR1 and CDR2: DFQATT and SNEGSKA (reference sequence). The V and J ends lost 0 bases and 8 bases respectively, with 17 bases between them. In nucleotides, the CDR3 is TGCAGTGCTAGAGATCTTATGGCGGCGACGGATTCACCCCTCCACTTT. Translated: CSARDLMAATDSPLHF.

The chain uses TRBV12-3 or TRBV12-4 and TRBJ2-3, with D unclear. V lost 6 bases and J lost 0, with 10 bases in between. CDR3 size: 14 residues. The CDR3: CASSSTRSTDTQYF. DNA of the CDR3: TGTGCCAGCAGCTCCACACGGAGCACAGATACGCAGTATTTT.

As for this clonotype: This may be a read error, as it is one base from a much larger clone. The chain recombines TRBV4-1 with TRBJ2-7; the match to TRBD1 covers 8 bases. This CDR3 region has 14 residues. Germline CDR1 reads MGHRA; CDR2 reads YSYEKL. J lost 3 bases, V lost 5 bases, and 6 bases had no gene match. The CDR3: CASSLGQAIYEQYF. CDR3 nucleotides: TGCGCCAGCAGCTTGGGACAGGCGATCTACGAGCAGTACTTC.

This clonotype came up many times. The chain combines TRBV20-1 with TRBJ1-1; D possibly corresponds to TRBD1 (6 bases). Looked up from germline, CDR1 is DFQATT and CDR2 is SNEGSKA (reference sequence). V gave up 3 bases and J gave up 2 bases, with 22 bases separating them. CDR3 length: 17 amino acids. The CDR3 is CSARTRLARDKNTEAFF. The CDR3 bases are TGCAGTGCTAGGACCCGACTTGCGCGGGACAAAAACACTGAAGCTTTCTTT.

This clonotype was seen at least ten times. The rearrangement uses TRBV11-3 and TRBJ1-1, with 7 bases matching TRBD1. The CDR3 consists of 13 residues. V lost 5 bases to trimming and J lost 3 bases; unmatched junction nucleotides: 3. In germline, CDR1 is SGHNT, CDR2 YENEEA. The CDR3 loop reads CASSRDSYTEAFF. CDR3 DNA sequence: TGTGCCAGCAGCCGGGACAGTTACACTGAAGCTTTCTTT.

This chain connects TRBV15 to TRBJ1-1; TRBD1 aligns across 10 bases. Germline assignment: CDR1 LNHNV and CDR2 YYDKDF (reference sequence). J lost 2 bases, V lost 1 base, and 1 base had no gene match. This CDR3 contains 15 residues. CDR3 nucleotides: TGTGCCACCAGCAGAGCGACAGGGGGCAACACTGAAGCTTTCTTT. It yields the protein CATSRATGGNTEAFF.

This clonotype was found a few times. The chain employs TRBV5-1 and TRBJ2-1; TRBD1 matches 7 bases. Germline V gene sequence: CDR1 SGHRS, CDR2 YFSETQ. The CDR3 runs 15 residues. With V trimmed by 4 bases and J by 2 bases, 6 bases remained unmatched. The CDR3 region has the DNA TGCGCCAGCAGCCCTCCAGGGACAGCCTACAATGAGCAGTTCTTC. Translation gives CASSPPGTAYNEQFF.

This clonotype was seen only a few times. A much larger clonotype is one base distant, so this may be a read error. This chain links TRBV2 with TRBJ1-1; no firm D call. The CDR3 is 15 amino acids. Trimming stripped 3 bases from V and 4 bases from J, with 15 bases between. Germline-derived CDR1 and CDR2 are SNHLY and FYNNEI. The CDR3 DNA sequence: TGTGCCAGCAGTGAGAGGGAAGCGATGTTCACTGAAGCTTTCTTT. Its translation: CASSEREAMFTEAFF.

This clonotype was observed at least ten times. The V gene is TRBV14, the J gene TRBJ2-1; no clear D gene. The CDR3 spans 17 residues. Trimming took 4 bases from V and 5 from J, leaving 21 bases between them. From germline, CDR1 is SGHDN and CDR2 FVKESK. The CDR3 region is CASSPYYSIGLNNEQFF. The CDR3 DNA reads TGTGCCAGCAGCCCGTACTACTCCATCGGTTTGAACAATGAGCAGTTCTTC.

This clonotype was picked up a small number of times. This sequence joins TRBV20-1 and TRBJ2-2; 7 bases match TRBD2. V shed 5 bases and J 8 bases; nucleotides not matched to a gene: 5. Germline values: CDR1 DFQATT, CDR2 SNEGSKA (reference sequence). The CDR3 runs to 12 residues. The CDR3 loop reads CSAEAGSGELFF. The CDR3 nucleotides are TGCAGTGCTGAAGCGGGATCGGGGGAGCTGTTTTTT.

In its sample, this clonotype was seen a few times. The chain joins TRBV28 to TRBJ2-2, with D possibly TRBD2 on 6 matching bases. V lost 8 bases to trimming and J lost 3 bases, with 10 bases between them. The CDR3 loop spans 13 amino acids. Germline values: CDR1 MDHEN, CDR2 SYDVKM. CDR3 sequence (DNA): TGTGCCAGCCGGGACTCGTACACCGGGGAGCTGTTTTTT. It is translated as CASRDSYTGELFF.

This clonotype was detected many times. The rearrangement uses TRBV5-5 and TRBJ1-2; 7 bases align to TRBD1. The length of the CDR3 is 13 residues. CDR1 and CDR2 (germline): SGHKS, YYEKEE (reference sequence). Unmatched junction bases numbered 7, after V lost 4 bases and J lost 7 bases. CDR3: CASSAQGDLGYTF. The CDR3 DNA follows: TGTGCCAGCAGCGCGCAGGGGGATCTTGGCTACACCTTC.

The table lists this clonotype with many counts. The rearrangement links TRBV11-2 to TRBJ2-2; D not resolved. The CDR3 runs 13 residues. V gave up 3 bases and J gave up 7 bases, with 9 bases separating them. CDR1 and CDR2 (germline): SGHAT, FQNNGV. CDR3 protein: CASSFGLGGELFF. The CDR3 DNA is TGTGCCAGCAGCTTTGGGCTGGGCGGGGAGCTGTTTTTT.